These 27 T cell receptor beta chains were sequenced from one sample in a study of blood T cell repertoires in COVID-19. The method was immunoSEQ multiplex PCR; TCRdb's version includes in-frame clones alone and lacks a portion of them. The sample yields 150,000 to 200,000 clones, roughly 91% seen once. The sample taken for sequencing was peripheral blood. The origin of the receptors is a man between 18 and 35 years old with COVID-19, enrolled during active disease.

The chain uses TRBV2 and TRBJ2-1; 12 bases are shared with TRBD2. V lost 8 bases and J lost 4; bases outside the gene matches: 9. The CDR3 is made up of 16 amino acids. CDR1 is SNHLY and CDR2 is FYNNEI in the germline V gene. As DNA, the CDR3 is TGTGCCAGCCTTTCCGAACTAGCGGGGGGTTACAATGAGCAGTTCTTC. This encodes CASLSELAGGYNEQFF. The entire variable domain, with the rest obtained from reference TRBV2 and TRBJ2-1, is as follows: EPEVTQTPSHQVTQMGQEVILRCVPISNHLYFYWYRQILGQKVEFLVSFYNNEISEKSEIFDDQFSVERPDGSNFTLKIRSTKLEDSAMYFCASLSELAGGYNEQFFGPGTRLTVL.

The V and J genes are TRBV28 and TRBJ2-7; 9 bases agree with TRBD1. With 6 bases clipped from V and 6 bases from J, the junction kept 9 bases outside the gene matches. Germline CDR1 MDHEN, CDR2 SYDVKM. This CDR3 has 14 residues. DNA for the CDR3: TGTGCCAGCAGGCCGGGACAGGGAATTTCCGAGCAGTACTTC. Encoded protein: CASRPGQGISEQYF.

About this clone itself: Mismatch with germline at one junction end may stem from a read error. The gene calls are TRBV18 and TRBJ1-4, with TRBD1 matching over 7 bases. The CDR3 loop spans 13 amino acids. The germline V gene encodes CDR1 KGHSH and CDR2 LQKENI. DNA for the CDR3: TGTGCCAGCTCACCCCAGGGGGGAATAGAACTGCTTTTT. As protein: CASSPQGGIELLF.

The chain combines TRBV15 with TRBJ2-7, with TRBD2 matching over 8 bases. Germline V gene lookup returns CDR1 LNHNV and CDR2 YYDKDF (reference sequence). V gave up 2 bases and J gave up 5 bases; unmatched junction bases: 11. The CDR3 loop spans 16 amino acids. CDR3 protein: CATSRLRNSGSHEQYF. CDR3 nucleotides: TGTGCCACCAGCAGACTTCGAAACAGCGGGAGCCACGAGCAGTACTTC.

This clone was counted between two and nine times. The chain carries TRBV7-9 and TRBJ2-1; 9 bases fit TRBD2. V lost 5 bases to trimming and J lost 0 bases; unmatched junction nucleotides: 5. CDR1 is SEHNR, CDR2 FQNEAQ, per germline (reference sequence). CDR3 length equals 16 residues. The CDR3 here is CASSPLAGSSYNEQFF. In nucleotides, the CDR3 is TGTGCCAGCAGCCCACTAGCGGGTTCCTCCTACAATGAGCAGTTCTTC.

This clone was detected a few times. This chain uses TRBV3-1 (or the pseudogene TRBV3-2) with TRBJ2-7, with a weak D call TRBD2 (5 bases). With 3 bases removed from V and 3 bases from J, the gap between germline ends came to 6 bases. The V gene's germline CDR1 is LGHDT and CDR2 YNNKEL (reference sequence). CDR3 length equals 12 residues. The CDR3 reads CASSHGSYEQYF. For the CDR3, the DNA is TGTGCCAGCAGCCATGGGAGCTACGAGCAGTACTTC.

This CDR3 is CASSEDRNTQYF. CDR3 sequence (DNA): TGTGCCAGCAGTGAAGACAGAAATACGCAGTATTTT. The rearrangement uses TRBV2 and TRBJ2-3; D ambiguous. The CDR3 contains 12 residues. Germline assignment: CDR1 SNHLY and CDR2 FYNNEI. Trimming pared 1 base from V and 7 bases from J, leaving 6 bases between.

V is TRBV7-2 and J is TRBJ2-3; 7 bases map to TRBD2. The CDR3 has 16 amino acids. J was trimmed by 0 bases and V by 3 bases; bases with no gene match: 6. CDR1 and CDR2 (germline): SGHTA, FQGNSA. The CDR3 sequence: CASSFTSDSSTDTQYF. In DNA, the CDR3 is TGTGCCAGCAGCTTTACTAGCGACTCTAGCACAGATACGCAGTATTTT.

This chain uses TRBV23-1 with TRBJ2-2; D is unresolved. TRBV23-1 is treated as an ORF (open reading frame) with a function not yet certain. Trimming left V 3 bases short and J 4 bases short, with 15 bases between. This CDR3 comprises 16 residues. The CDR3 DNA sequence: TGCGCCAGCAGTCAGAGAGCACTCAAACCCACCGGGGAGCTGTTTTTT. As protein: CASSQRALKPTGELFF.

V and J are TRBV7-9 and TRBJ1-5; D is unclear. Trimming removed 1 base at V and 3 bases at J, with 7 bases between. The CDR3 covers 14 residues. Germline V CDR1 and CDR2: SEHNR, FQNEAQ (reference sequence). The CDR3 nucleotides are TGTGCCAGCAGCTTAGGAGTTCCCAATCAGCCCCAGCATTTT. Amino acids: CASSLGVPNQPQHF.

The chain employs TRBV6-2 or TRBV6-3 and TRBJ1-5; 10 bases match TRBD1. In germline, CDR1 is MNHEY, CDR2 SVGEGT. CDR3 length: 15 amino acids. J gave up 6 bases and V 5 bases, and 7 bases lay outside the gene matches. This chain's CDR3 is CASSLDRGQGQPQHF. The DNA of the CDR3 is TGTGCCAGCAGTCTTGACAGGGGGCAAGGTCAGCCCCAGCATTTT.

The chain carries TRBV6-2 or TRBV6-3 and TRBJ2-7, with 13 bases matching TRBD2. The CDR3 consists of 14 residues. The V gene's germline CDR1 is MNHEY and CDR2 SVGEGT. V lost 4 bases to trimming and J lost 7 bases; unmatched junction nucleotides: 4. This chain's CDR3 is CASSWTSGSGEQYF. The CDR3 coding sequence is TGTGCCAGCAGTTGGACTAGCGGGAGTGGAGAGCAGTACTTC.

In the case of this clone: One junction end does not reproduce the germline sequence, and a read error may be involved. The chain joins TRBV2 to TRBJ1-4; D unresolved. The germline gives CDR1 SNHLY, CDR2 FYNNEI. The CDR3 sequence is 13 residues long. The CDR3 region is CASRQIANEKLLF. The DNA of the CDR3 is TGTGCCAGCAGACAGATCGCAAATGAAAAACTGCTTTTT.

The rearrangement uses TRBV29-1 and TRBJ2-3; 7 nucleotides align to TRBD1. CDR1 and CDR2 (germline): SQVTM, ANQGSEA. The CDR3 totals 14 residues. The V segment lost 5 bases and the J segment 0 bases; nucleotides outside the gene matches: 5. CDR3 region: CSVHSRGSTDTQYF. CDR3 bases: TGCAGCGTTCATTCCAGGGGGAGCACAGATACGCAGTATTTT.

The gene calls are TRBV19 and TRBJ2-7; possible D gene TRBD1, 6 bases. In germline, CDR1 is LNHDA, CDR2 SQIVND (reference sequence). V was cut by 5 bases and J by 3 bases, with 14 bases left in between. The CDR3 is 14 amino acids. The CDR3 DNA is TGTGCCAGTAGTCTACAGGGACACGTCTACGAGCAGTACTTC. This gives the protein CASSLQGHVYEQYF. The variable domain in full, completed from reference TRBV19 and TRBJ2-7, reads DGGITQSPKYLFRKEGQNVTLSCEQNLNHDAMYWYRQDPGQGLRLIYYSQIVNDFQKGDIAEGYSVSREKKESFPLTVTSAQKNPTAFYLCASSLQGHVYEQYFGPGTRLTVT.

The CDR3 coding sequence is TGTGCCACCAGTGATGAAAGGACAGGTTTCTCTGGGGCCAACGTCCTGACTTTC. Translating it yields CATSDERTGFSGANVLTF. The chain recombines TRBV24-1 with TRBJ2-6, with 7 positions matching TRBD1. The CDR3 is 18 amino acids. V dropped 3 bases and J dropped 0; count of bases not matched to a gene: 7. Germline CDR1 is KGHDR and CDR2 is SFDVKD.

Here the CDR3 reads CASSSQTGDYQPQHF. CDR3 bases: TGTGCCAGCAGTTCCCAGACAGGGGATTATCAGCCCCAGCATTTT. J is TRBJ1-5 and V is TRBV28; 8 bases match TRBD1. CDR1 and CDR2 from the germline V gene are MDHEN and SYDVKM. The CDR3 runs to 15 residues. V gave up 4 bases and J gave up 5 bases; unmatched junction bases: 7. The full variable domain, with the rest looked up from reference TRBV28 and TRBJ1-5, is DVKVTQSSRYLVKRTGEKVFLECVQDMDHENMFWYRQDPGLGLRLIYFSYDVKMKEKGDIPEGYSVSREKKERFSLILESASTNQTSMYLCASSSQTGDYQPQHFGDGTRLSIL.

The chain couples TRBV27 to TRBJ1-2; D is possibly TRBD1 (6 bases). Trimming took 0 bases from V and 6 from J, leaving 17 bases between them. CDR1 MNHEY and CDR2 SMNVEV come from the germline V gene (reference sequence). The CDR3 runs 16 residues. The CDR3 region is CASSLSSGGVWNGYTF. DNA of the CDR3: TGTGCCAGCAGTTTATCATCTGGGGGCGTATGGAATGGCTACACCTTC.

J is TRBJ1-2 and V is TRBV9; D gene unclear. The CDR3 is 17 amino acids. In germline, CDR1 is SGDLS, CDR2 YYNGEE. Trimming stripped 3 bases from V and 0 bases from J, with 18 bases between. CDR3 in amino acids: CASSGTGSLTANYGYTF. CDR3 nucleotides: TGTGCCAGCAGCGGGACGGGGAGTTTAACAGCTAACTATGGCTACACCTTC.

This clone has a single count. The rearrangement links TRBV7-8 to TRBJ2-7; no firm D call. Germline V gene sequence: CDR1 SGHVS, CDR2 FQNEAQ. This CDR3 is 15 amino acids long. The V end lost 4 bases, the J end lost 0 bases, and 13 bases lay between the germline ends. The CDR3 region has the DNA TGTGCCAGCAGCTATACAAACTACCTCTCCTACGAGCAGTACTTC. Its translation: CASSYTNYLSYEQYF.

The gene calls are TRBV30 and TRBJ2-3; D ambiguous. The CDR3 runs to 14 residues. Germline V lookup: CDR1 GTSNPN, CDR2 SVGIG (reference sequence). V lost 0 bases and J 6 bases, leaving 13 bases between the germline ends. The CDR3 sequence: CAWSVPGTTDTQYF. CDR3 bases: TGTGCCTGGAGTGTACCGGGTACGACGGATACGCAGTATTTT. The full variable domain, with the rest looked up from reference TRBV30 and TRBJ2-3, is SQTIHQWPATLVQPVGSPLSLECTVEGTSNPNLYWYRQAAGRGLQLLFYSVGIGQISSEVPQNLSASRPQDRQFILSSKKLLLSDSGFYLCAWSVPGTTDTQYFGPGTRLTVL.

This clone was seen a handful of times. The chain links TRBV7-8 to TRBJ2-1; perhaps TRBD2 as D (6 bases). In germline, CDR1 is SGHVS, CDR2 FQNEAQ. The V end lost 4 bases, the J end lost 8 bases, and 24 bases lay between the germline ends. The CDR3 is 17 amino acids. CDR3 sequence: CASSSISSLATEDEQFF. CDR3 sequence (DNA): TGTGCCAGCAGCTCCATCTCGTCACTAGCAACCGAAGATGAGCAGTTCTTC.

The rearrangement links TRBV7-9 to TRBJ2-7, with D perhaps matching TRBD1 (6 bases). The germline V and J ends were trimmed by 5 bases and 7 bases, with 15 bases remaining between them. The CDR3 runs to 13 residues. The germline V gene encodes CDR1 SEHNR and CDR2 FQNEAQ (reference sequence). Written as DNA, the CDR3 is TGTGCCAGCAGCACGGACAGCCTTTTGGAGCAGTACTTC. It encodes CASSTDSLLEQYF.

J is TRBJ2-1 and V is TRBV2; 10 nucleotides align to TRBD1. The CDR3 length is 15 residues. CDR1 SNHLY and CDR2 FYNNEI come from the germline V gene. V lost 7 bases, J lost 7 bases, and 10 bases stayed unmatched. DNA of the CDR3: TGTGCCAGCACCGTCGGGACAGGGGACAGAAATGAGCAGTTCTTC. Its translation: CASTVGTGDRNEQFF. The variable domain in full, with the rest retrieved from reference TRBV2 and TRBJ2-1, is EPEVTQTPSHQVTQMGQEVILRCVPISNHLYFYWYRQILGQKVEFLVSFYNNEISEKSEIFDDQFSVERPDGSNFTLKIRSTKLEDSAMYFCASTVGTGDRNEQFFGPGTRLTVL.

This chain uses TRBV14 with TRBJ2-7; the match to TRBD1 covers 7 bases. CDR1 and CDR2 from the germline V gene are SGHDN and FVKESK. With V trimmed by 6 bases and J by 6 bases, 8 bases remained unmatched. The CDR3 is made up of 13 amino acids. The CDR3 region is CASRLTGYSEQYF. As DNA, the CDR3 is TGTGCCAGCAGGCTGACAGGGTATAGCGAGCAGTACTTC.

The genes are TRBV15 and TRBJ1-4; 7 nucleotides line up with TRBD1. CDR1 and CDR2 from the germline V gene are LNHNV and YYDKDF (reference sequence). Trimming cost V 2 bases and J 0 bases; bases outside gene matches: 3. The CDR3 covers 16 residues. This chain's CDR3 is CATSRRGQSTNEKLFF. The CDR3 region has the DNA TGTGCCACCAGCAGACGGGGACAGTCAACTAATGAAAAACTGTTTTTT.

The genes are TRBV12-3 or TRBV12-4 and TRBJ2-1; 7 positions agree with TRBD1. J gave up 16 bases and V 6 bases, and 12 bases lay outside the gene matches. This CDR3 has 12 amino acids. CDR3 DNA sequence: TGTGCCAGCAGAGGTGGAGACAGGGTGAACTTCTTC. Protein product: CASRGGDRVNFF.